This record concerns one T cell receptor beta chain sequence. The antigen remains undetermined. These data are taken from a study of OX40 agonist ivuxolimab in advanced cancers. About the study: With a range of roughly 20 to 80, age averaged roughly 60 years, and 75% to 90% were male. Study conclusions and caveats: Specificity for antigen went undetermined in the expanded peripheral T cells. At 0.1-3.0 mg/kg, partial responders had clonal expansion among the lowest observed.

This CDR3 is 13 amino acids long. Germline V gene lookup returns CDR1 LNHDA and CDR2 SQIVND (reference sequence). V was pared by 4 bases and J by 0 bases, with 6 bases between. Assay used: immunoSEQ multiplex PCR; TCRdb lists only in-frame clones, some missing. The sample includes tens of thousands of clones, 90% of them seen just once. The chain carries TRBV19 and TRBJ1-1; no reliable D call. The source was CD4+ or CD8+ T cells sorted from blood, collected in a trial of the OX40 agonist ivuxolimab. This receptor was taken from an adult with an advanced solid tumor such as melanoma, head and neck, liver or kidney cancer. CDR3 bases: TGTGCCAGTAGTAGGTACTTGAACACTGAAGCTTTCTTT. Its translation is CASSRYLNTEAFF.